A single sample is the source of the 15 T cell receptor beta chains below, sequenced in a study of T cells in Graves' hyperthyroidism and ophthalmopathy. Researchers took RNA transcripts and amplified the TCR beta CDR3 regions from them. An initial round of RT-PCR targeting the TCR CDR3 relied on the HTBI primer set. TCRdb called the multiplex PCR reads again in MiXCR, with one record for every CDR3 protein. Among some 300,000 distinct CDR3 sequences listed, roughly 17% were seen once. The sequenced sample consisted of blood. Receptors originate from a man aged 30 to 45 with Graves' hyperthyroidism.

This clonotype was detected ten times or more. V gene TRBV6-1 combines with J gene TRBJ2-7; D is ambiguous. Germline V gene data show CDR1 as MNHNS and CDR2 as SASEGT. The V gene lost 8 bases and the J gene lost 5 bases, with 16 bases spanning the gap. The CDR3 totals 13 residues. The CDR3 loop reads CASGGGGLDEQYF. The CDR3 coding sequence is TGTGCCAGCGGCGGCGGTGGTCTCGACGAGCAGTACTTC.

This clonotype appeared many times. The J gene is TRBJ1-5, the V gene TRBV3-1; D ambiguous. The CDR3 loop spans 15 amino acids. CDR1 and CDR2 (germline): LGHDT, YNNKEL (reference sequence). Trimming removed 0 bases at V and 3 bases at J, with 9 bases between. The CDR3 DNA reads as TGTGCCAGCAGCCAAGATTACACAAACAATCAGCCCCAGCATTTT. Its protein is CASSQDYTNNQPQHF.

The chain is built from TRBV28 and TRBJ2-7, with a possible D match to TRBD2 (6 bases). This CDR3 is 12 amino acids long. Trimming stripped 7 bases from V and 3 bases from J, with 10 bases between. Germline lookup yields CDR1 MDHEN and CDR2 SYDVKM. The CDR3 bases are TGTGCCAGCACGCCGGGGGTCTACGAGCAGTACTTC. Amino acids: CASTPGVYEQYF.

This clonotype occurred a few times. The V gene is TRBV3-1, the J gene TRBJ1-4; no clear D. The CDR3 has 14 amino acids. Trimming stripped 2 bases from V and 3 bases from J, with 7 bases between. In germline, CDR1 is LGHDT, CDR2 YNNKEL (reference sequence). The CDR3 spells CASSQWSSNEKLFF. For the CDR3, the DNA is TGTGCCAGCAGCCAATGGTCTTCTAATGAAAAACTGTTTTTT.

The table lists this clonotype with many counts. The V call is TRBV7-4, the J call TRBJ1-1; TRBD1 is a possible D gene (5 bases). V dropped 5 bases and J dropped 6 bases, with 19 bases sitting between them. Germline V gives CDR1 SGHVT, CDR2 SQSDAQ. CDR3 length: 15 residues. CDR3 in amino acids: CASSLLCSGVAEAFF. The CDR3 region has the DNA TGTGCCAGCAGCCTACTCTGTTCGGGGGTCGCTGAAGCTTTCTTT. Full variable domain (missing parts from reference TRBV7-4 and TRBJ1-1): GAGVSQSPRYKVAKRGRDVALRCDSISGHVTLYWYRQTLGQGSEVLTYSQSDAQRDKSGRPSGRFSAERPERSVSTLKIQRTEQGDSAVYLCASSLLCSGVAEAFFGQGTRLTVV.

This clonotype was recorded at least ten times. The CDR3 protein is CASSPYGSVETQYF. CDR3 DNA sequence: TGTGCCAGCAGCCCGTACGGGAGTGTGGAGACCCAGTACTTC. The gene calls are TRBV7-3 and TRBJ2-5; TRBD2 is a possible D gene (6 bases). V was pared by 5 bases and J by 5 bases, with 15 bases between. The CDR3 contains 14 residues. Germline V gives CDR1 SGHTA, CDR2 FQGTGA. The variable domain in full, with the rest retrieved from reference TRBV7-3 and TRBJ2-5, is GAGVSQTPSNKVTEKGKYVELRCDPISGHTALYWYRQSLGQGPEFLIYFQGTGAADDSGLPNDRFFAVRPEGSVSTLKIQRTERGDSAVYLCASSPYGSVETQYFGPGTRLLVL.

The CDR3 sequence is CASTQRRTSAGHEQFF. CDR3 bases: TGTGCCAGCACCCAAAGACGGACTAGCGCGGGCCATGAGCAGTTCTTC. This sequence joins TRBV6-1 and TRBJ2-1, with 9 positions matching TRBD2. CDR3 length equals 16 residues. V lost 7 bases and J lost 8; bases outside the gene matches: 15. Germline CDR1 is MNHNS and CDR2 is SASEGT.

This clonotype was counted many times. The chain links TRBV20-1 to TRBJ2-5, with D tentatively TRBD2 (6 bases). With 5 bases removed from V and 1 base from J, the gap between germline ends came to 11 bases. Germline assignment: CDR1 DFQATT and CDR2 SNEGSKA (reference sequence). The CDR3 extends over 13 amino acids. The CDR3 is CSARVAVQETQYF. The CDR3 DNA reads as TGCAGTGCTCGGGTAGCGGTCCAAGAGACCCAGTACTTC.

This clonotype was seen repeatedly, ten times or more. The V call is TRBV12-3 or TRBV12-4, the J call TRBJ2-7, with D uncertain. Trimming removed 5 bases at V and 4 bases at J, with 9 bases between. This CDR3 region has 12 residues. CDR3 coding DNA: TGTGCCAGCAGTCCGACTGATTACGAGCAGTACTTC. It codes for CASSPTDYEQYF.

This clonotype was counted at least ten times. The rearrangement joins TRBV29-1 to TRBJ1-1; the D gene is possibly TRBD1 (5 bases). V dropped 3 bases and J dropped 1 base, with 6 bases sitting between them. CDR1 is SQVTM and CDR2 is ANQGSEA in the germline V gene. This CDR3 is built from 12 residues. The CDR3, as DNA: TGCAGCGTTGACAGGGCGAACACTGAAGCTTTCTTT. Encoded protein: CSVDRANTEAFF.

This clonotype was detected many times. The chain carries TRBV30 and TRBJ1-6, with TRBD1 as a possible D gene (5 bases). CDR1 and CDR2 from the germline V gene are GTSNPN and SVGIG (reference sequence). V dropped 2 bases and J dropped 8 bases, with 13 bases sitting between them. This CDR3 contains 14 residues. Written as DNA, the CDR3 is TGTGCCTGGAGTATCCGGGGGTTGGATTCACCCCTCCACTTT. Translated: CAWSIRGLDSPLHF.

The gene calls are TRBV9 and TRBJ2-7; 10 bases map to TRBD2. The CDR3 sequence is 15 residues long. Trimming removed 3 bases from V and 3 bases from J; junction bases left unmatched: 6. CDR1 and CDR2 from the germline V gene are SGDLS and YYNGEE. DNA of the CDR3: TGTGCCAGCAGCGCTGGGACTAGCGCGTACTACGAGCAGTACTTC. This sequence encodes CASSAGTSAYYEQYF.

This clonotype was detected ten times or more. J is TRBJ2-7 and V is TRBV3-1, with D possibly TRBD1 on 5 matching bases. Germline V gives CDR1 LGHDT, CDR2 YNNKEL (reference sequence). V was cut by 0 bases and J by 5 bases, with 8 bases left in between. The CDR3 is made up of 13 amino acids. The DNA of the CDR3 is TGTGCCAGCAGCCAAGACAAACAGGACGAGCAGTACTTC. Translation gives CASSQDKQDEQYF.

The chain joins TRBV12-3 or TRBV12-4 to TRBJ1-1, with D perhaps TRBD1 (6 bases). The CDR3 extends over 13 amino acids. V was shortened by 8 bases and J by 4 bases, with 14 bases between the two germline ends. CDR3 sequence: CASHTGFTTEAFF. DNA for the CDR3: TGTGCCAGCCATACAGGGTTTACCACTGAAGCTTTCTTT.

The chain recombines TRBV19 with TRBJ2-3; weak D call: TRBD2 (6 bases). Germline V lookup: CDR1 LNHDA, CDR2 SQIVND (reference sequence). V lost 5 bases, J lost 4 bases, and 19 bases lay in between. This CDR3 is built from 16 residues. CDR3 sequence (DNA): TGTGCCAGTAGTCCCGCCGCCAGGGCGGGATCAGATACGCAGTATTTT. Amino acids: CASSPAARAGSDTQYF.